These 25 T cell receptor beta chains share one sample of origin, sequenced in a study of blood T cells in healthy people across ages. The second PCR ran roughly 7 to 11 cycles with a sample-barcoded 5' primer and J-beta primers. TCRdb reanalysed the 5' RACE reads using MiXCR and keeps one entry per CDR3 protein. The sample carries about 1.4 million distinct CDR3 sequences, approximately 59% recorded once. What was sequenced was blood. The receptors stem from a man between 18 and 29 years old in good health.

About this clonotype itself: One end of the junction fails to match germline, which may point to a read error. The CDR3 DNA reads as TGTGCCTGCAGAAGCCGGGACACCCTGGCAGATACGCAGTATTTT. Its translation is CACRSRDTLADTQYF. This chain uses TRBV12-3 or TRBV12-4 with TRBJ2-3; D is possibly TRBD1 (6 bases). The CDR3 spans 15 residues.

This clonotype was seen more than once but under ten times. The J gene is TRBJ1-5, the V gene TRBV11-2; D unresolved. V was shortened by 5 bases and J by 9 bases, with 17 bases between the two germline ends. Germline CDR1 is SGHAT and CDR2 is FQNNGV. The CDR3 is 14 residues long. The CDR3 coding sequence is TGTGCCAGCAGCCGCGACGGGCCTCAGTGGCCCCAGCATTTT. This sequence encodes CASSRDGPQWPQHF.

The J gene is TRBJ2-5, the V gene TRBV20-1, with 9 bases that match TRBD1. Germline CDR1 is DFQATT and CDR2 is SNEGSKA (reference sequence). Losses at the gene ends were 2 bases for V and 4 bases for J; bases not matched to a gene: 11. CDR3 length equals 16 residues. The CDR3 region is CSARTLLPGQGETQYF. The CDR3 region has the DNA TGCAGTGCTAGAACACTCCTACCGGGACAGGGAGAGACCCAGTACTTC.

Regarding this clonotype: Compared with germline, one end of the junction differs, possibly owing to a read error. The gene calls are TRBV6-5 and TRBJ1-2, with D possibly TRBD1 on 6 matching bases. Germline V lookup: CDR1 MNHEY, CDR2 SVGAGI. CDR3 length: 14 amino acids. This CDR3 is CASSGGTNDYGYTF. The CDR3 DNA reads as TGTGCGAGCAGTGGGGGGACAAACGACTATGGCTACACCTTC.

V usage is TRBV7-2 and J usage is TRBJ2-1, with 8 bases matching TRBD1. The CDR3 has 14 amino acids. CDR1 and CDR2 (germline): SGHTA, FQGNSA. J gave up 5 bases and V 7 bases, and 7 bases lay outside the gene matches. DNA for the CDR3: TGTGCCAGCAACCCGGGACAGGTCAACAATGAGCAGTTCTTC. It is translated as CASNPGQVNNEQFF.

V and J are TRBV27 and TRBJ2-3; D is perhaps TRBD2 (7 bases). Germline V lookup: CDR1 MNHEY, CDR2 SMNVEV (reference sequence). CDR3 length: 13 residues. V dropped 6 bases and J dropped 4 bases, with 11 bases sitting between them. This CDR3 reads CASRAGAPDTQYF. For the CDR3, the DNA is TGTGCCAGCAGGGCGGGGGCCCCAGATACGCAGTATTTT.

The chain has TRBV2 and TRBJ2-7; 7 bases are a match to TRBD2. The CDR3 covers 15 residues. CDR1 and CDR2 from the germline V gene are SNHLY and FYNNEI. Unmatched junction bases numbered 8, after V lost 2 bases and J lost 4 bases. CDR3 in DNA: TGTGCCAGCAGTGAAATGGGGCGGGGGAAGTACGAGCAGTACTTC. Translation: CASSEMGRGKYEQYF. The full variable domain, its missing parts supplied by reference TRBV2 and TRBJ2-7, is EPEVTQTPSHQVTQMGQEVILRCVPISNHLYFYWYRQILGQKVEFLVSFYNNEISEKSEIFDDQFSVERPDGSNFTLKIRSTKLEDSAMYFCASSEMGRGKYEQYFGPGTRLTVT.

This clonotype appeared a few times. A junction boundary mismatches the germline segment, possibly from a read error. This sequence joins TRBV11-2 and TRBJ2-1, with TRBD2 identical over 8 bases. The CDR3 is 14 amino acids. In germline, CDR1 is SGHAT, CDR2 FQNNGV. CDR3 protein: CASSLVAGYNEQFF. The CDR3 coding sequence is TGCGCCAGCAGCTTGGTAGCGGGGTACAATGAGCAGTTCTTC.

The sample holds a few counts of this clonotype. V and J are TRBV7-6 and TRBJ2-5; no clear D gene. CDR3 length equals 13 residues. V was clipped by 1 base and J by 5 bases, with 8 bases between them. Germline V gene lookup returns CDR1 SGHVS and CDR2 FNYEAQ. The DNA for the CDR3 is TGTGCCAGCAGCTTAGAGTTATCCGAGACCCAGTACTTC. This encodes CASSLELSETQYF.

The chain employs TRBV12-3 or TRBV12-4 and TRBJ1-1; D remains unclear. Between the trimmed V and J ends, which lost 4 bases and 3 bases, there was a span of 6 bases. This CDR3 is built from 12 residues. CDR3 nucleotide sequence: TGTGCCAGCAGTTCCGGGGACACTGAAGCTTTCTTT. Its translation is CASSSGDTEAFF.

The chain couples TRBV3-1 to TRBJ2-5, with 7 positions matching TRBD2. The CDR3 extends over 19 amino acids. Germline-derived CDR1 and CDR2 are LGHDT and YNNKEL (reference sequence). J was trimmed by 0 bases and V by 7 bases; bases with no gene match: 20. Here the CDR3 DNA reads TGTGCCAGCAAAAGTTACTCGCGTCTAGCGGACTCCGACCAAGAGACCCAGTACTTC. Translation gives CASKSYSRLADSDQETQYF.

This clonotype has just a few counts. V is TRBV4-1 and J is TRBJ2-1; 9 bases align to TRBD2. Trimming removed 0 bases from V and 0 bases from J; junction bases left unmatched: 3. Germline loops: CDR1 MGHRA, CDR2 YSYEKL. This CDR3 contains 17 residues. The CDR3 spells CASSQEGLAISYNEQFF. CDR3 DNA: TGCGCCAGCAGCCAAGAGGGACTAGCCATCTCCTACAATGAGCAGTTCTTC.

The genes are TRBV29-1 and TRBJ2-7; D not certain. The CDR3 runs to 13 residues. From germline, CDR1 is SQVTM and CDR2 ANQGSEA. V was pared by 7 bases and J by 1 base, with 14 bases between. CDR3 protein: CSGGSTVSYEQYF. The CDR3 nucleotides read TGCAGCGGTGGTAGCACGGTTTCCTACGAGCAGTACTTC.

The gene calls are TRBV4-1 and TRBJ2-4, with TRBD1 as a possible D gene (6 bases). The J call may be faulty, since TRBJ2-7 better matches the DNA end. Germline V lookup: CDR1 MGHRA, CDR2 YSYEKL. CDR3 length: 14 amino acids. The CDR3 loop is CASSMGQTDYEQYF. DNA of the CDR3: TGCGCCAGCAGTATGGGACAAACGGACTACGAGCAGTACTTC.

DNA for the CDR3: TGCGCCAGCAGCTTTTGGGGGCCTACCTACGAGCAGTACTTC. Translating gives CASSFWGPTYEQYF. The rearrangement uses TRBV5-1 and TRBJ2-7; the D gene is possibly TRBD1 (6 bases). The CDR3 sequence is 14 residues long. Germline CDR1 is SGHRS and CDR2 is YFSETQ. V was shortened by 2 bases and J by 2 bases, with 11 bases between the two germline ends.

The chain employs TRBV6-5 and TRBJ2-6; weak D call: TRBD1 (5 bases). The CDR3 contains 19 residues. The germline V gene has CDR1 MNHEY and CDR2 SVGAGI. V was trimmed by 0 bases and J by 0 bases, leaving 15 bases between them. DNA of the CDR3: TGTGCCAGCAGTTACTCGAGGCAAGGGGTCCTCTCTGGGGCCAACGTCCTGACTTTC. Encoded protein: CASSYSRQGVLSGANVLTF.

This chain links TRBV4-2 with TRBJ2-7, with 8 positions matching TRBD2. Unmatched junction bases numbered 7, after V lost 3 bases and J lost 3 bases. Germline CDR1 and CDR2: LGHNA and YNFKEQ. CDR3 length: 15 residues. CDR3: CASSHDTSGYYEQYF. CDR3 coding DNA: TGTGCCAGCAGCCATGATACTAGCGGTTACTACGAGCAGTACTTC.

V usage is TRBV12-3 or TRBV12-4 and J usage is TRBJ2-5; the D is unclear. CDR3 length equals 14 residues. Trimming pared 2 bases from V and 11 bases from J, leaving 18 bases between. CDR3 in DNA: TGTGCCAGCAGTTTAAGTGGGCGGCGCTACGCGCAGTACTTC. Translation gives CASSLSGRRYAQYF.

This clonotype was detected once. The chain uses TRBV12-3 or TRBV12-4 and TRBJ2-2; no reliable D call. CDR3 length: 15 amino acids. V was shortened by 0 bases and J by 6 bases, with 11 bases between the two germline ends. The CDR3 DNA sequence: TGTGCCAGCAGTTTAGCGCTAGGCAGGTCCGGGGAGCTGTTTTTT. It codes for CASSLALGRSGELFF.

This clonotype was picked up a small number of times. The J gene is TRBJ1-4, the V gene TRBV28; unclear D gene. The germline CDR1 and CDR2 sequences are MDHEN and SYDVKM. The CDR3 spans 13 residues. Trimming shortened V by 5 bases and J by 10 bases, and 14 bases separated the two germline ends. The CDR3 DNA is TGTGCCAGCAGTCTGACGGGAGTTCTAAAACTGTTTTTT. Amino acids: CASSLTGVLKLFF.

The rearrangement uses TRBV9 and TRBJ2-2, with unresolved D. This CDR3 is built from 14 residues. Germline CDR1 SGDLS, CDR2 YYNGEE. V lost 0 bases and J lost 6, with 9 bases in between. The DNA for the CDR3 is TGTGCCAGCAGCGTAGGGCTACTCGCCGGGGAGCTGTTTTTT. Protein sequence: CASSVGLLAGELFF.

The rearrangement joins TRBV12-3 or TRBV12-4 to TRBJ2-1, with 13 bases aligning to TRBD2. After removal of 6 bases from V and 10 bases from J, the junction contained 12 bases not matched to a gene. The CDR3 sequence is 16 residues long. The DNA of the CDR3 is TGTGCCAGCAGCCCGGGACTAGCGGGATTCCGAGGGGAGCAGTTCTTC. Residues: CASSPGLAGFRGEQFF.

This clonotype appeared a few times. The chain has TRBV14 and TRBJ2-5; possibly TRBD1 or TRBD2 for D (5 bases each). CDR1 is SGHDN, CDR2 FVKESK, per germline. The CDR3 consists of 16 residues. The V end was cut by 1 base, the J end by 2 bases, with 14 bases between. The chain's CDR3 is CASSQVSGTLQETQYF. The CDR3 bases are TGTGCCAGCAGCCAAGTCTCCGGGACGCTGCAAGAGACCCAGTACTTC.

The chain recombines TRBV6-2 or TRBV6-3 with TRBJ1-4, with 8 bases lining up with TRBD1. Germline V CDR1 and CDR2: MNHEY, SVGEGT. The V and J ends lost 4 bases and 10 bases, in that order; junction bases with no gene match: 8. The CDR3 loop spans 14 amino acids. The CDR3: CASSSGTGLRKLFF. The DNA for the CDR3 is TGTGCCAGCAGTTCCGGGACAGGTCTTAGAAAACTGTTTTTT.

The V gene is TRBV7-2, the J gene TRBJ1-5; 8 bases are shared with TRBD1. Germline CDR1 SGHTA, CDR2 FQGNSA. V lost 5 bases to trimming and J lost 7 bases; unmatched junction nucleotides: 16. The CDR3 covers 17 residues. CDR3 sequence: CASSLRTGPEGVQPQHF. For the CDR3, the DNA is TGTGCCAGCAGCCTCCGGACAGGGCCGGAAGGAGTCCAGCCCCAGCATTTT.